Below are 17 T cell receptor beta chains sequenced from a single sample in a study of cytomegalovirus exposure and HLA in healthy donors. Vbeta (60) and Jbeta (13) primers were used in the PCR. Sequenced by immunoSEQ multiplex PCR; TCRdb stores in-frame clones only, minus some. This sample has 150,000 to 200,000 clones, with about four fifths found just once. The specimen sequenced was PBMCs. These receptors all come from a man aged 40-55 years in good health and CMV-seropositive.

This clone was seen more than once but under ten times. This chain uses TRBV5-1 with TRBJ2-3; D might be TRBD1 (6 bases). Per the germline V gene, CDR1 is SGHRS and CDR2 is YFSETQ. Trimming pared 5 bases from V and 1 base from J, leaving 11 bases between. The length of the CDR3 is 14 residues. This CDR3 reads CASRGAVRTDTQYF. CDR3 DNA sequence: TGCGCCAGCAGGGGGGCGGTTCGCACAGATACGCAGTATTTT.

The CDR3 here is CASSLPGLGEQFF. DNA of the CDR3: TGTGCCAGCAGCTTGCCGGGACTAGGTGAGCAGTTCTTC. The V and J genes are TRBV5-4 and TRBJ2-1; 8 bases line up with TRBD2. Germline V gene lookup returns CDR1 SGHNT and CDR2 YYREEE (reference sequence). J was trimmed by 9 bases and V by 1 base; bases with no gene match: 3. The CDR3 loop spans 13 amino acids.

The chain links TRBV7-2 to TRBJ1-1; D might be TRBD1 (5 bases). The germline V gene has CDR1 SGHTA and CDR2 FQGNSA. This CDR3 region has 14 residues. Deletions cut 1 base from V and 6 bases from J, with 12 bases between. The CDR3: CASSLGGLWAEAFF. The CDR3 nucleotides are TGTGCCAGCAGCTTAGGGGGCCTTTGGGCTGAAGCTTTCTTT. The variable domain in full, completed from reference TRBV7-2 and TRBJ1-1, reads GAGVSQSPSNKVTEKGKDVELRCDPISGHTALYWYRQSLGQGLEFLIYFQGNSAPDKSGLPSDRFSAERTGGSVSTLTIQRTQQEDSAVYLCASSLGGLWAEAFFGQGTRLTVV.

The rearrangement joins TRBV4-2 to TRBJ1-1; TRBD1 aligns across 8 bases. CDR1 and CDR2 (germline): LGHNA, YNFKEQ. The V segment lost 3 bases and the J segment 12 bases; nucleotides outside the gene matches: 12. The CDR3 is made up of 14 amino acids. CDR3 residues: CASSHLDRAGESFF. The CDR3 nucleotides are TGTGCCAGCAGCCATTTGGACAGGGCGGGGGAATCTTTCTTT.

This chain joins TRBV4-1 and TRBJ1-1; TRBD1 agrees at 10 bases. The CDR3 is made up of 16 amino acids. J was trimmed by 3 bases and V by 4 bases; bases with no gene match: 8. The germline CDR1 and CDR2 sequences are MGHRA and YSYEKL. CDR3 bases: TGCGCCAGCAGCCGCCAGACAGGGGGCAAGGACACTGAAGCTTTCTTT. It is translated as CASSRQTGGKDTEAFF.

About this clone: A junction boundary mismatches the germline segment, possibly from a read error. This rearrangement joins TRBV6-5 to TRBJ2-2; D may be TRBD2 (5 bases). Germline-derived CDR1 and CDR2 are MNHEY and SVGAGI. The CDR3 length is 12 residues. CDR3 in amino acids: CASSLNTGELFF. DNA of the CDR3: TGTGCCAGCAGTCTAAACACCGGGGAGTTGTTTTTT.

The J gene is TRBJ1-1, the V gene TRBV28; 7 nucleotides line up with TRBD1. The germline V gene encodes CDR1 MDHEN and CDR2 SYDVKM. With V trimmed by 4 bases and J by 10 bases, 6 bases remained unmatched. The CDR3 has 12 residues. In nucleotides, the CDR3 is TGTGCCAGCAGTTCAACAGGGGAGGCAGCTTTCTTT. It translates to CASSSTGEAAFF.

The V and J genes are TRBV19 and TRBJ2-1, with 7 bases lining up with TRBD1. With V trimmed by 2 bases and J by 7 bases, 5 bases remained unmatched. CDR3 length: 14 residues. Germline V gene data show CDR1 as LNHDA and CDR2 as SQIVND (reference sequence). In nucleotides, the CDR3 is TGTGCCAGTAGTATATCAGGGGGTAGTAATGAGCAGTTCTTC. It is translated as CASSISGGSNEQFF.

This clone was counted once. This rearrangement joins TRBV23-1 to TRBJ2-7; TRBD1 agrees at 9 bases. TRBV23-1 is identified as an open reading frame with a role that is uncertain. This CDR3 spans 14 amino acids. Germline trimming cut 6 bases from V and 5 bases from J; bases unmatched to any gene: 8. CDR3: CASRPGTGSHEQYF. CDR3 bases: TGCGCCAGCAGACCCGGGACAGGGAGCCACGAGCAGTACTTC.

The V and J genes are TRBV6-5 and TRBJ2-3, with a possible D match to TRBD1 (7 bases). The CDR3 is 15 residues long. Germline assignment: CDR1 MNHEY and CDR2 SVGAGI. The V end was cut by 7 bases, the J end by 3 bases, with 17 bases between. The CDR3 nucleotides read TGTGCCAGCACCGATTCGACAGGGAGGACAGATACGCAGTATTTT. Amino acid sequence: CASTDSTGRTDTQYF.

J is TRBJ2-7 and V is TRBV5-1, with TRBD1 identical over 9 bases. The CDR3 spans 13 residues. After removal of 2 bases from V and 4 bases from J, the junction contained 1 base not matched to a gene. The germline V gene encodes CDR1 SGHRS and CDR2 YFSETQ. The CDR3 coding sequence is TGCGCCAGCAGCTTACAGGGGGCGTACGAGCAGTACTTC. This gives the protein CASSLQGAYEQYF.

In this sample, this clone turned up a few times. The genes are TRBV14 and TRBJ1-1, with TRBD1 matching over 8 bases. V was pared by 1 base and J by 0 bases, with 10 bases of the junction left unmatched. The CDR3 sequence is 18 residues long. The germline CDR1 and CDR2 sequences are SGHDN and FVKESK. CDR3 sequence reads: CASSQGSGQGALNTEAFF. The DNA for the CDR3 is TGTGCCAGCAGCCAAGGATCGGGCCAGGGGGCCCTGAACACTGAAGCTTTCTTT.

The chain uses TRBV5-5 and TRBJ1-2; D remains unclear. The ends were cut back, 3 bases at V and 0 bases at J, with 15 bases in the middle. Germline V CDR1 and CDR2: SGHKS, YYEKEE (reference sequence). The length of the CDR3 is 16 residues. The CDR3 here is CASSSSSSTANYGYTF. The CDR3 bases are TGTGCCAGCAGCTCGTCTTCAAGCACTGCTAACTATGGCTACACCTTC.

The V call is TRBV19, the J call TRBJ2-1; D is perhaps TRBD1 (6 bases). Germline CDR1 is LNHDA and CDR2 is SQIVND (reference sequence). The ends were cut back, 10 bases at V and 4 bases at J, with 20 bases in the middle. The CDR3 length is 15 residues. The CDR3 loop reads CATPPRDNTYNEQFF. The CDR3 DNA follows: TGTGCCACTCCACCCCGGGACAACACATACAATGAGCAGTTCTTC.

V gene TRBV19 combines with J gene TRBJ2-5; D perhaps matches TRBD1 (5 bases). Looked up from germline, CDR1 is LNHDA and CDR2 is SQIVND (reference sequence). The V gene lost 1 base and the J gene lost 5 bases, with 14 bases spanning the gap. The CDR3 extends over 15 amino acids. CDR3 DNA sequence: TGTGCCAGTAGTATAGGGGGCAGGGTCGACGAGACCCAGTACTTC. Residues: CASSIGGRVDETQYF.

V is TRBV14 and J is TRBJ2-1; D perhaps matches TRBD1 (6 bases). The CDR3 has 15 amino acids. The germline CDR1 and CDR2 sequences are SGHDN and FVKESK. The germline V and J ends were trimmed by 6 bases and 2 bases, with 14 bases remaining between them. The CDR3 bases are TGTGCCAGCAGTCTTAGGGGGACCCCCTACAATGAGCAGTTCTTC. Encoded protein: CASSLRGTPYNEQFF. The full variable domain, with the rest looked up from reference TRBV14 and TRBJ2-1, is EAGVTQFPSHSVIEKGQTVTLRCDPISGHDNLYWYRRVMGKEIKFLLHFVKESKQDESGMPNNRFLAERTGGTYSTLKVQPAELEDSGVYFCASSLRGTPYNEQFFGPGTRLTVL.

The rearrangement uses TRBV21-1 and TRBJ1-2. TRBV21-1 is a pseudogene. This CDR3 is built from 13 residues. The DNA of the CDR3 is TGTGCCAGCCGTCGAGGGGGGGCAAATTGCTACACCTTC. Protein sequence: CASRRGGANCYTF.